A single sample gave rise to the 14 T cell receptor beta chains below, sequenced in a study of regulatory T cells. General observations from the study: Hydrophobic residues at CDR3 positions 6 and 7 were enriched in conventional CD4+ T cells of CD3G-deficient patients.

The primer mix had 52 TRBV and 13 TRBJ primers. TCRdb keeps only in-frame clones here, not all; method: immunoSEQ multiplex PCR. The sample consists of roughly 15,000 clones, roughly 88% of them appearing once. Their antigens remain unidentified. The sequenced sample consisted of conventional CD4+ T cells sorted from blood. These receptors all stem from a person aged 25 to 45 with CD3G deficiency.

This rearrangement joins TRBV5-1 to TRBJ1-1; 8 bases align to TRBD1. V lost 5 bases to trimming and J lost 5 bases; unmatched junction nucleotides: 5. CDR3 length: 13 residues. Germline assignment: CDR1 SGHRS and CDR2 YFSETQ. CDR3 region: CASRVTGETEAFF. CDR3 nucleotides: TGCGCCAGCAGAGTGACAGGGGAAACTGAAGCTTTCTTT.

This chain connects TRBV7-9 to TRBJ2-6; 7 nucleotides agree with TRBD1. Looked up from germline, CDR1 is SEHNR and CDR2 is FQNEAQ (reference sequence). The V segment lost 1 base and the J segment 0 bases; nucleotides outside the gene matches: 6. The CDR3 covers 18 residues. The CDR3: CASSLVSRTGSGANVLTF. For the CDR3, the DNA is TGTGCCAGCAGCTTAGTGTCCCGGACAGGCTCTGGGGCCAACGTCCTGACTTTC. Variable domain in full (rest from reference TRBV7-9 and TRBJ2-6): DTGVSQNPRHKITKRGQNVTFRCDPISEHNRLYWYRQTLGQGPEFLTYFQNEAQLEKSRLLSDRFSAERPKGSFSTLEIQRTEQGDSAMYLCASSLVSRTGSGANVLTFGAGSRLTVL.

The chain combines TRBV28 with TRBJ1-5, with 8 bases lining up with TRBD1. J gave up 8 bases and V 2 bases, and 11 bases lay outside the gene matches. Germline CDR1 and CDR2: MDHEN and SYDVKM. CDR3 size: 16 residues. DNA of the CDR3: TGTGCCAGCAGTTTAGGGGGAGGACAGGGAGGGAAGCCCCAGCATTTT. Translated: CASSLGGGQGGKPQHF.

V usage is TRBV6-1 and J usage is TRBJ2-1, with TRBD1 as a possible D gene (6 bases). CDR1 MNHNS and CDR2 SASEGT come from the germline V gene. V lost 3 bases and J 11 bases, leaving 17 bases between the germline ends. This CDR3 has 14 amino acids. CDR3 sequence: CASSETPTGTKQFF. CDR3 coding DNA: TGTGCCAGCAGTGAGACTCCCACAGGGACCAAGCAGTTCTTC.

The V and J genes are TRBV7-2 and TRBJ1-2; 9 nucleotides line up with TRBD1. This CDR3 contains 15 residues. From germline, CDR1 is SGHTA and CDR2 FQGNSA. J was trimmed by 6 bases and V by 0 bases; bases with no gene match: 5. The CDR3 DNA reads as TGTGCCAGCAGCTTAGCGGGACAGGGAGGGAATGGCTACACCTTC. Its translation is CASSLAGQGGNGYTF.

The chain couples TRBV5-1 to TRBJ1-1; D is unresolved. V lost 3 bases to trimming and J lost 0 bases, with 9 bases between them. The CDR3 consists of 14 residues. Germline CDR1 and CDR2: SGHRS and YFSETQ. Written as DNA, the CDR3 is TGCGCCAGCAGCTCTGGACCTCTGAACACTGAAGCTTTCTTT. Translating gives CASSSGPLNTEAFF.

As DNA, the CDR3 is TGTGCCAGCAGTTTAAGGCAGGGAGAAAAACTGTTTTTT. Protein product: CASSLRQGEKLFF. V is TRBV27 and J is TRBJ1-4; D might be TRBD1 (5 bases). The CDR3 extends over 13 amino acids. Germline V gene lookup returns CDR1 MNHEY and CDR2 SMNVEV (reference sequence). V dropped 2 bases and J dropped 8 bases, with 9 bases sitting between them.

The genes are TRBV28 and TRBJ1-3; a weak D match, TRBD1 (5 bases). Deletions cut 4 bases from V and 4 bases from J, with 11 bases between. The germline CDR1 and CDR2 sequences are MDHEN and SYDVKM. The CDR3 runs 14 residues. This chain's CDR3 is CASSSYNRGNTIYF. The DNA for the CDR3 is TGTGCCAGCAGTTCCTACAACAGGGGAAACACCATATATTTT.

This clone was recorded a few times. This chain links TRBV6-1 with TRBJ1-1; D not certain. Trimming took 2 bases from V and 1 from J, leaving 11 bases between them. This CDR3 comprises 15 residues. CDR1 is MNHNS, CDR2 SASEGT, per germline. The CDR3 DNA reads as TGTGCCAGCAGTGAAATCGCACAGTGGAACACTGAAGCTTTCTTT. It codes for CASSEIAQWNTEAFF.

The chain recombines TRBV6-1 with TRBJ2-7; tentative D call: TRBD1 (6 bases). The CDR3 sequence is 12 residues long. V was cut by 4 bases and J by 5 bases, with 9 bases left in between. Looked up from germline, CDR1 is MNHNS and CDR2 is SASEGT. The CDR3 region has the DNA TGTGCCAGCAGTGTCCAGGGGCACGAGCAGTACTTC. It translates to CASSVQGHEQYF.

The chain carries TRBV19 and TRBJ2-3; tentatively, D is TRBD2 (5 bases). Trimming left V 3 bases short and J 7 bases short, with 17 bases between. The V gene's germline CDR1 is LNHDA and CDR2 SQIVND (reference sequence). CDR3 size: 15 residues. CDR3 coding DNA: TGTGCCAGTAGTATCGGACCGACCGGGGATAATACGCAGTATTTT. It is translated as CASSIGPTGDNTQYF.

The J gene is TRBJ1-4, the V gene TRBV28; 9 positions match TRBD1. The trim removed 5 bases at V and 2 bases at J, leaving 3 bases unmatched. The CDR3 contains 15 residues. Germline V gives CDR1 MDHEN, CDR2 SYDVKM. CDR3 sequence: CASSIQGATNEKLFF. CDR3 bases: TGTGCCAGCAGTATACAGGGGGCCACTAATGAAAAACTGTTTTTT.

The chain links TRBV7-8 to TRBJ2-7; TRBD2 is a possible D gene (5 bases). This CDR3 spans 14 amino acids. Germline V lookup: CDR1 SGHVS, CDR2 FQNEAQ. V was trimmed by 1 base and J by 1 base, leaving 8 bases between them. In DNA form, the CDR3 reads TGTGCCAGCAGCTTAGACGCGGGTTCCTACGAGCAGTACTTC. Its protein product is CASSLDAGSYEQYF.

The chain combines TRBV28 with TRBJ1-4; no reliable D call. This CDR3 has 14 amino acids. Trimming cost V 1 base and J 8 bases, with 11 bases left between them. The germline V gene has CDR1 MDHEN and CDR2 SYDVKM. CDR3 nucleotide sequence: TGTGCCAGCAGTTTATTAGGATCGGGGGAAAAACTGTTTTTT. Translation gives CASSLLGSGEKLFF.